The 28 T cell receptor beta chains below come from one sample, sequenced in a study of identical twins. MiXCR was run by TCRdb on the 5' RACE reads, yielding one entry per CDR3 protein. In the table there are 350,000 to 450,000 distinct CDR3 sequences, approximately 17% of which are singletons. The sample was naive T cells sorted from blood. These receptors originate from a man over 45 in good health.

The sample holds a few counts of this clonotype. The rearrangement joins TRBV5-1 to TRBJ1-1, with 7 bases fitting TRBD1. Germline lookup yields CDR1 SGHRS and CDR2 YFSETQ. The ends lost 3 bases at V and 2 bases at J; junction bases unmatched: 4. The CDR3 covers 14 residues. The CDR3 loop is CASSYQGDNTEAFF. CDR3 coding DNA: TGCGCCAGCAGCTATCAGGGGGATAACACTGAAGCTTTCTTT.

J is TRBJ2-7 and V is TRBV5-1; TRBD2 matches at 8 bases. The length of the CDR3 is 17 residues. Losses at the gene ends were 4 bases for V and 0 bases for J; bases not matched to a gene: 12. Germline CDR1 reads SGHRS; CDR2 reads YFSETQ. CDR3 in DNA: TGCGCCAGCAGCCCTATATATAGCGGGGCCTCCTCCTACGAGCAGTACTTC. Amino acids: CASSPIYSGASSYEQYF.

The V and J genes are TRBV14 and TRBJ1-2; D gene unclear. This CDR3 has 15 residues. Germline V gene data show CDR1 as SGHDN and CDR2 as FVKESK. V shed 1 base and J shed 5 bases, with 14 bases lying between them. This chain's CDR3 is CASSQVSPGGYGYTF. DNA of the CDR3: TGTGCCAGCAGCCAAGTGAGTCCAGGCGGATATGGCTACACCTTC.

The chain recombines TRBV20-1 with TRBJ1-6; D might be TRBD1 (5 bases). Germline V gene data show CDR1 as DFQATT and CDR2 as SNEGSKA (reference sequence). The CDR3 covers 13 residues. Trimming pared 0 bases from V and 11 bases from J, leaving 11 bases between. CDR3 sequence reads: CSARDLGTAPLHF. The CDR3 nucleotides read TGCAGTGCTAGAGATTTGGGGACGGCACCCCTCCACTTT.

The CDR3: CSARGFDRVHEQFF. In DNA form, the CDR3 reads TGCAGTGCTAGAGGGTTTGACAGGGTCCATGAGCAGTTCTTC. This chain links TRBV20-1 with TRBJ2-1; 7 nucleotides agree with TRBD1. This CDR3 comprises 14 residues. Trimming removed 1 base from V and 8 bases from J; junction bases left unmatched: 8. Germline V CDR1 and CDR2: DFQATT, SNEGSKA (reference sequence).

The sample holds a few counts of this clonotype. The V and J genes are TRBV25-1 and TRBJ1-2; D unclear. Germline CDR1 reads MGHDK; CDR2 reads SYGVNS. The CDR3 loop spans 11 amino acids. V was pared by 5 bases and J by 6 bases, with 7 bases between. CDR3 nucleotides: TGTGCCAGCAGTTCGGCGGATGGCTACACCTTC. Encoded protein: CASSSADGYTF.

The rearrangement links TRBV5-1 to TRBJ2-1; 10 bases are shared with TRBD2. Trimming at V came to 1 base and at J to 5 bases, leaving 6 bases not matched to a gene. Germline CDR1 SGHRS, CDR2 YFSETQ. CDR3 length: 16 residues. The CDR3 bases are TGCGCCAGCAGCTTGTTAACTAGCGGGAATAACAATGAGCAGTTCTTC. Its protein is CASSLLTSGNNNEQFF.

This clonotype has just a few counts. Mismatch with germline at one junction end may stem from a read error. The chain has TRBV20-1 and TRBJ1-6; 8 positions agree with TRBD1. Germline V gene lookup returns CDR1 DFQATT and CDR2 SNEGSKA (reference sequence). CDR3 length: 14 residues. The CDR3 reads CSARLVGQGVKASF. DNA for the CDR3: TGCAGTGCTAGATTGGTTGGACAGGGCGTAAAGGCTTCATTT.

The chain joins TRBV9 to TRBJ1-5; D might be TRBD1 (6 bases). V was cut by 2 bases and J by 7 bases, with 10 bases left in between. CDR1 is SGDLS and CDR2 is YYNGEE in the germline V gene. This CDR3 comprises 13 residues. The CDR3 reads CASSVQDSQPQHF. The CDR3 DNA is TGTGCCAGCAGCGTTCAGGACAGCCAGCCCCAGCATTTT.

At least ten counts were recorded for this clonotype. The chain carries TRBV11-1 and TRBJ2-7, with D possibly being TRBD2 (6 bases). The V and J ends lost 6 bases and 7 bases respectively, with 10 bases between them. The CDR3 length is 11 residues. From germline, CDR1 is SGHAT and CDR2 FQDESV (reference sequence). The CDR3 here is CASRQGGEQYF. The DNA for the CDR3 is TGTGCCAGCAGACAAGGAGGGGAGCAGTACTTC.

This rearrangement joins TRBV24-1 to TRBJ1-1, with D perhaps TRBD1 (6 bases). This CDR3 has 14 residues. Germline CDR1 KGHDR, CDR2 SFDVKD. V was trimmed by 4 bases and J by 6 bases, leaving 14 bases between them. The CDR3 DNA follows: TGTGCCACCAGTGAACCCGGACAGTCAGCTGAAGCTTTCTTT. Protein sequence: CATSEPGQSAEAFF.

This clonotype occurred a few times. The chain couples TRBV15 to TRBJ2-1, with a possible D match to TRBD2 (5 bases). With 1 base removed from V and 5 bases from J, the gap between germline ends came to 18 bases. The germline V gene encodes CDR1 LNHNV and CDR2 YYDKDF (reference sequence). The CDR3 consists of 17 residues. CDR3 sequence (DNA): TGTGCCACCAGCAGAGCTCGGACTCTCGAATCGGACAATGAGCAGTTCTTC. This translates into CATSRARTLESDNEQFF.

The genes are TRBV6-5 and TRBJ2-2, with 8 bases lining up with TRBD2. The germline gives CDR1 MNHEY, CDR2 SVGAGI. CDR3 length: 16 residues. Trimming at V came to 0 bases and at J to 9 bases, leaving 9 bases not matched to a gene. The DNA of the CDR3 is TGTGCCAGCAGTTACTCTTCTGCGGGGGGTCTCTGGGAGCTGTTTTTT. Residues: CASSYSSAGGLWELFF.

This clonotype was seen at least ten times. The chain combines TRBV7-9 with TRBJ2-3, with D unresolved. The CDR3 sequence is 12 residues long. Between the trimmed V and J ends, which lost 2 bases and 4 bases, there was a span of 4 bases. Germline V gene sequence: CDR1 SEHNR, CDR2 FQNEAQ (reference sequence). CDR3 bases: TGTGCCAGCAGCTTAAGACCAGATACGCAGTATTTT. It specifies CASSLRPDTQYF.

The CDR3 loop reads CASSLTIQYTEAFF. The CDR3 region has the DNA TGTGCCAGCAGCTTAACGATCCAGTACACTGAAGCTTTCTTT. The V and J genes are TRBV7-2 and TRBJ1-1; no firm D call. Deletions cut 2 bases from V and 3 bases from J, with 10 bases between. Germline V CDR1 and CDR2: SGHTA, FQGNSA. The CDR3 is 14 amino acids.

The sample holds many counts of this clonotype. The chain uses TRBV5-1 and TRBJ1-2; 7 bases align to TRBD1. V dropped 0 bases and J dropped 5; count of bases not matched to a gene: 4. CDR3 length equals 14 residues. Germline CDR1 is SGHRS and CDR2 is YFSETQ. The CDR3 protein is CASSLGGQEYGYTF. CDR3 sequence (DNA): TGCGCCAGCAGCTTGGGAGGACAGGAGTATGGCTACACCTTC.

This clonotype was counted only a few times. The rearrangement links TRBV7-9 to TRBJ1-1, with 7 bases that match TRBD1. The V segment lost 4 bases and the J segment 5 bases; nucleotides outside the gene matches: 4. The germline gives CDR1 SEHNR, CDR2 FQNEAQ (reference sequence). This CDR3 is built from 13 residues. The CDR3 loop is CASSWPGGTEAFF. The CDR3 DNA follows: TGTGCCAGCAGCTGGCCAGGGGGTACTGAAGCTTTCTTT.

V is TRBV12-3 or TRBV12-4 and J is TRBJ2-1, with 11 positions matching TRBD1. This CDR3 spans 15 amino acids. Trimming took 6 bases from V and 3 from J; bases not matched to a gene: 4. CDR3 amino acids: CASRGDRGNYNEQFF. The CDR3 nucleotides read TGTGCCAGCAGAGGGGACAGGGGGAACTACAATGAGCAGTTCTTC.

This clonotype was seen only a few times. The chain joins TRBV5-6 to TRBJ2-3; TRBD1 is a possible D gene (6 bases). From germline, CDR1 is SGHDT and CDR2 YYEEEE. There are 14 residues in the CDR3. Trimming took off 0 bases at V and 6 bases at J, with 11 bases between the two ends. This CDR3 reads CASSLVGALDTQYF. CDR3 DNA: TGTGCCAGCAGCTTGGTGGGGGCGCTGGATACGCAGTATTTT.

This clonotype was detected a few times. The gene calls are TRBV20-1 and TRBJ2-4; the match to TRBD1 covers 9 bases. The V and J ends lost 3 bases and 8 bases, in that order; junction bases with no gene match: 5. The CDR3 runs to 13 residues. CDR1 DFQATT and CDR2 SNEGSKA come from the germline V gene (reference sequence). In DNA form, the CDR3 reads TGCAGTGCTAGCACAGGGGGCATGGACATTCAGTACTTC. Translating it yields CSASTGGMDIQYF.

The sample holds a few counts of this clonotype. The CDR3 sequence is CASGPGPNTEAFF. CDR3 nucleotides: TGTGCTAGTGGCCCTGGACCGAACACTGAAGCTTTCTTT. The genes are TRBV12-5 and TRBJ1-1; D remains unclear. The germline V and J ends were trimmed by 6 bases and 1 base, with 9 bases remaining between them. The CDR3 extends over 13 amino acids. CDR1 is LGHNT, CDR2 FRNRAP, per germline.

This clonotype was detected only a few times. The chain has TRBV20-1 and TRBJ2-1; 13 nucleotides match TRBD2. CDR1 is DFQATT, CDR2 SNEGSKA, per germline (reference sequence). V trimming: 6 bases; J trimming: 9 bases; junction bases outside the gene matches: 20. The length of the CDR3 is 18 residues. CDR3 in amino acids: CSARLRLITSGRASEQFF. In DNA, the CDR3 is TGCAGTGCCCGCTTAAGACTCATTACTAGCGGGAGGGCCAGTGAGCAGTTCTTC.

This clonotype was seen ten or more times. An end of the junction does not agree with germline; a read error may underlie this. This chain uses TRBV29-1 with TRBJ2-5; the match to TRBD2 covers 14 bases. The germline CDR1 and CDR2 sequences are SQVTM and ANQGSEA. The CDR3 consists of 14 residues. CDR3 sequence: CSVEGLAGGETQYF. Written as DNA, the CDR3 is TGCAGCGTCGAAGGACTAGCGGGAGGAGAGACCCAGTACTTC. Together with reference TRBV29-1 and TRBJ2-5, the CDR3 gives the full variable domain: SAVISQKPSRDICQRGTSLTIQCQVDSQVTMMFWYRQQPGQSLTLIATANQGSEATYESGFVIDKFPISRPNLTFSTLTVSNMSPEDSSIYLCSVEGLAGGETQYFGPGTRLLVL.

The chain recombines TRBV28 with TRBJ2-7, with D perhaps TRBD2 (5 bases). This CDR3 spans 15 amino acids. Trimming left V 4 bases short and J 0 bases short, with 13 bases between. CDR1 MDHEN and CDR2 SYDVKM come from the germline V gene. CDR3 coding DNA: TGTGCCAGCAGTTCCGGGAAGGGCTCCTCCTACGAGCAGTACTTC. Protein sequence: CASSSGKGSSYEQYF.

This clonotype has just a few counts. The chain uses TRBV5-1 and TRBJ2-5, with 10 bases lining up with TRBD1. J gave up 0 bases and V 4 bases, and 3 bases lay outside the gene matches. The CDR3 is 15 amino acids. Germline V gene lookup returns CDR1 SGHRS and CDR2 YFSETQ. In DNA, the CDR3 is TGCGCCAGCAGCCAGGGACAGGGGAACCAAGAGACCCAGTACTTC. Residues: CASSQGQGNQETQYF.

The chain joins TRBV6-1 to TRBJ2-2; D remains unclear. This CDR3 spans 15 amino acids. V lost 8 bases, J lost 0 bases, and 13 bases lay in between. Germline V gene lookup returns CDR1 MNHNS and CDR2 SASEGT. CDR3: CASSGRDSNTGELFF. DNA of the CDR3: TGTGCCAGCTCCGGAAGAGATTCGAACACCGGGGAGCTGTTTTTT.

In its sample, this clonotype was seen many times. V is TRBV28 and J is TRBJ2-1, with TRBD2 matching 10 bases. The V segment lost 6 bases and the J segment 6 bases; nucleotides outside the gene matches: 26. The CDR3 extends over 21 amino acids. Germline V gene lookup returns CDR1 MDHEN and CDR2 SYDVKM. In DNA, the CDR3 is TGTGCCAGCAGCTCCCCCCTAGGACAGGAGAACGGCCTAGCGGGAGCCAATGAGCAGTTCTTC. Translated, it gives CASSSPLGQENGLAGANEQFF.

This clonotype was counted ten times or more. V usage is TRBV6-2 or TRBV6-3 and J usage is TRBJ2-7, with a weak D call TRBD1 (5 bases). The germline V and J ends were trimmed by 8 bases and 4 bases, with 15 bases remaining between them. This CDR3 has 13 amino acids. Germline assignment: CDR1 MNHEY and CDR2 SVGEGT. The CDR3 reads CASGQQGQYEQYF. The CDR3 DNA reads TGTGCCAGCGGCCAGCAGGGTCAGTACGAGCAGTACTTC.